The 14 T cell receptor beta chains below were found in one sample sequenced in a study of OX40 agonist ivuxolimab in advanced cancers. Libraries were prepared by immunoSEQ multiplex PCR; TCRdb keeps only in-frame clonotypes and omits some of them. Among about 20,000 clones, under 95% were seen once, and the ten largest hold roughly 60%. The source material was CD4+ or CD8+ T cells sorted from blood, sampled in a trial of the OX40 agonist ivuxolimab. Receptors originate from an adult with an advanced solid tumor such as melanoma, head and neck, liver or kidney cancer.

The chain employs TRBV5-4 and TRBJ1-2; unclear D gene. This CDR3 is built from 15 residues. V was pared by 0 bases and J by 2 bases, with 11 bases between. Germline values: CDR1 SGHNT, CDR2 YYREEE (reference sequence). Here the CDR3 DNA reads TGTGCCAGCAGCTTGGATCGTCAGATCAACTATGGCTACACCTTC. Protein sequence: CASSLDRQINYGYTF.

This clone rates as medium-sized (0.01 to 0.1%). The V and J genes are TRBV11-2 and TRBJ2-1; D is tentatively TRBD1 or TRBD2 (6 bases each). Germline V CDR1 and CDR2: SGHAT, FQNNGV. The V and J ends lost 3 bases and 4 bases respectively, with 16 bases between them. The CDR3 is 16 amino acids. The CDR3 coding sequence is TGTGCCAGCAGCTTCTCCCGGAAGGGGGGATACAATGAGCAGTTCTTC. This gives the protein CASSFSRKGGYNEQFF.

This CDR3 is CAWRQISWTYGYTF. For the CDR3, the DNA is TGTGCCTGGAGGCAGATATCCTGGACATATGGCTACACCTTC. The chain joins TRBV30 to TRBJ1-2; D is possibly TRBD1 (5 bases). The V gene's germline CDR1 is GTSNPN and CDR2 SVGIG (reference sequence). V was shortened by 3 bases and J by 5 bases, with 16 bases between the two germline ends. There are 14 residues in the CDR3.

The chain is built from TRBV6-1 and TRBJ2-1, with 7 positions matching TRBD1. CDR3 length: 16 residues. Germline loops: CDR1 MNHNS, CDR2 SASEGT. With V trimmed by 0 bases and J by 4 bases, 6 bases remained unmatched. This CDR3 reads CASSEALGTAYNEQFF. The DNA of the CDR3 is TGTGCCAGCAGTGAAGCGCTAGGGACAGCGTACAATGAGCAGTTCTTC.

The chain employs TRBV5-4 and TRBJ2-3, with a weak D call TRBD2 (6 bases). Per the germline V gene, CDR1 is SGHNT and CDR2 is YYREEE (reference sequence). There are 13 residues in the CDR3. V lost 8 bases, J lost 6 bases, and 16 bases lay in between. The chain's CDR3 is CASSGGLGDTQYF. The CDR3, as DNA: TGTGCCAGTAGCGGAGGCCTAGGCGATACGCAGTATTTT.

The gene calls are TRBV6-5 and TRBJ2-3; the match to TRBD2 covers 13 bases. The V and J ends lost 6 bases and 4 bases, in that order; junction bases with no gene match: 4. Looked up from germline, CDR1 is MNHEY and CDR2 is SVGAGI. The CDR3 spans 15 residues. CDR3 nucleotide sequence: TGTGCCAGCAGGCCACTAGCGGGGGGGCCAGATACGCAGTATTTT. It specifies CASRPLAGGPDTQYF.

V gene TRBV27 combines with J gene TRBJ2-1; a possible D gene is TRBD2 (6 bases). Trimming left V 6 bases short and J 9 bases short, with 18 bases between. Germline assignment: CDR1 MNHEY and CDR2 SMNVEV (reference sequence). The CDR3 consists of 14 residues. The CDR3 loop reads CASSLIGGGGEQFF. In DNA form, the CDR3 reads TGTGCCAGCAGCCTTATCGGGGGTGGGGGTGAGCAGTTCTTC.

J is TRBJ2-7 and V is TRBV19, with D possibly TRBD1 on 7 matching bases. V was cut by 3 bases and J by 3 bases, with 15 bases left in between. The CDR3 contains 15 residues. Germline CDR1 LNHDA, CDR2 SQIVND (reference sequence). This CDR3 reads CASSIWRDSLYEQYF. CDR3 bases: TGTGCCAGTAGTATTTGGCGGGACAGCCTCTACGAGCAGTACTTC.

This clone was seen more than once but under ten times. The rearrangement joins TRBV18 to TRBJ2-7, with 11 bases aligning to TRBD2. The CDR3 contains 16 residues. Germline CDR1 reads KGHSH; CDR2 reads LQKENI. Losses at the gene ends were 2 bases for V and 4 bases for J; bases not matched to a gene: 7. The CDR3 reads CASSPGTSGLPYEQYF. The CDR3 DNA is TGTGCCAGCTCACCAGGGACTAGCGGCCTTCCGTACGAGCAGTACTTC.

CDR3 nucleotides: TGTGCCAGCAGCCAGCTTAGCGGGGGAGCTTTAGAGACCCAGTACTTC. Translated, it gives CASSQLSGGALETQYF. The chain employs TRBV7-9 and TRBJ2-5; 9 nucleotides align to TRBD2. Germline V gene sequence: CDR1 SEHNR, CDR2 FQNEAQ (reference sequence). The ends lost 5 bases at V and 4 bases at J; junction bases unmatched: 11. The CDR3 extends over 16 amino acids.

This chain links TRBV30 with TRBJ1-5, with D hard to call. The V end lost 0 bases, the J end lost 6 bases, and 9 bases lay between the germline ends. Germline V gene sequence: CDR1 GTSNPN, CDR2 SVGIG (reference sequence). The CDR3 is 13 residues long. The CDR3 DNA follows: TGTGCCTGGAGTGTGGCGGAAGGTCAGCCCCAGCATTTT. Residues: CAWSVAEGQPQHF.

This rearrangement joins TRBV6-1 to TRBJ2-7; a weak D match, TRBD2 (5 bases). The CDR3 loop spans 12 amino acids. The germline CDR1 and CDR2 sequences are MNHNS and SASEGT. The germline V and J ends were trimmed by 11 bases and 0 bases, with 11 bases remaining between them. The CDR3 reads CAAWENSYEQYF. DNA for the CDR3: TGTGCCGCCTGGGAGAACTCCTACGAGCAGTACTTC.

The chain joins TRBV5-6 to TRBJ2-7, with D possibly TRBD2 on 7 matching bases. The CDR3 loop spans 16 amino acids. Germline CDR1 and CDR2: SGHDT and YYEEEE. Trimming took off 1 base at V and 1 base at J, with 15 bases between the two ends. CDR3 residues: CASSLPEGGESYEQYF. CDR3 bases: TGTGCCAGCAGCTTGCCGGAAGGGGGGGAGTCCTACGAGCAGTACTTC.

The chain links TRBV2 to TRBJ1-1, with D uncertain. Germline assignment: CDR1 SNHLY and CDR2 FYNNEI. The V gene lost 0 bases and the J gene lost 3 bases, with 5 bases spanning the gap. The CDR3 runs 13 residues. CDR3 sequence reads: CASSEARDTEAFF. For the CDR3, the DNA is TGTGCCAGCAGTGAAGCTCGGGACACTGAAGCTTTCTTT.